This T cell receptor (beta chain) derives from a study of cytomegalovirus exposure and HLA in healthy donors. 13 Jbeta primers and 60 Vbeta primers were used for the PCR. Profiling relied on immunoSEQ multiplex PCR, and the TCRdb table lists in-frame clones only, not all of them. There are about 140,000 clones in the sample; roughly 76% occur only once, and about 3.8% lies in the top ten. From germline, CDR1 is WNHNN and CDR2 SYGVQD (reference sequence). The CDR3 is 18 residues long. Losses at the gene ends were 3 bases for V and 10 bases for J; bases not matched to a gene: 15. Study outcomes and limitations: In the analysis, some V segments, TRBV6-2 and TRBV6-3 included, were excluded as indistinguishable.

With regard to this clone: The antigen remains undetermined.

This sequence joins TRBV10-1 and TRBJ2-2, with 12 positions matching TRBD2. The sequence was collected from a man younger than 30 in good health and CMV-seronegative. Sequencing was carried out using PBMCs. The CDR3 region is CASSDKTSGSFRIAELFF. Here the CDR3 DNA reads TGCGCCAGCAGTGATAAGACTAGCGGGAGTTTTCGTATCGCGGAGCTGTTTTTT.